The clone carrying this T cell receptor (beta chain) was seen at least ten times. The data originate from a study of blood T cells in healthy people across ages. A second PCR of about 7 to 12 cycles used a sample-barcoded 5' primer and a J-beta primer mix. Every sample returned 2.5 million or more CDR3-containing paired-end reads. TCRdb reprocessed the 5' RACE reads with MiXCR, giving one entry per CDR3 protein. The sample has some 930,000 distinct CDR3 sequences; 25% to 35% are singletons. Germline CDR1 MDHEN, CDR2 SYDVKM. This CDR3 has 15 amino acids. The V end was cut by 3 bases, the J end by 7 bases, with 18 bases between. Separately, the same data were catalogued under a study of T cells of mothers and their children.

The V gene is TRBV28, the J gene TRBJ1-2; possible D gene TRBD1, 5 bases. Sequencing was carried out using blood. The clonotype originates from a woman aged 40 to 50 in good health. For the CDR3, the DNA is TGTGCCAGCAGTTTGGGGGGACTTCCCAGTCGTGGCTACACCTTC. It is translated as CASSLGGLPSRGYTF.